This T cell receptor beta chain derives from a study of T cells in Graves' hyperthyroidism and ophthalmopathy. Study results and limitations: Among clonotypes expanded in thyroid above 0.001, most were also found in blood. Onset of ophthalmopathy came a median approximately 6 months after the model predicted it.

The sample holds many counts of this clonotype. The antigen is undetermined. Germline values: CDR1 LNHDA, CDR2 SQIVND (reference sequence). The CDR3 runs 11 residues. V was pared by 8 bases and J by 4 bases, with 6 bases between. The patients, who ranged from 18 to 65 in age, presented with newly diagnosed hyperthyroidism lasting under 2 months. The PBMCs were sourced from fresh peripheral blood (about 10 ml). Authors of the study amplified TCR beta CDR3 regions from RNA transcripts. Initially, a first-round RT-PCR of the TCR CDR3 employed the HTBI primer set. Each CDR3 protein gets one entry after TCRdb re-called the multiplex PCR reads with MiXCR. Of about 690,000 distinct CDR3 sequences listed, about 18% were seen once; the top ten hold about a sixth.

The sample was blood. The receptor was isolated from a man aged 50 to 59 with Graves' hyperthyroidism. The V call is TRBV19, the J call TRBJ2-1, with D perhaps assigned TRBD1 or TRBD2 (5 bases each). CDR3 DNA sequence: TGTGCCAGTTGGGGGTACAATGAGCAGTTCTTC. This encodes CASWGYNEQFF. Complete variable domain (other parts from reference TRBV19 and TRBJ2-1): DGGITQSPKYLFRKEGQNVTLSCEQNLNHDAMYWYRQDPGQGLRLIYYSQIVNDFQKGDIAEGYSVSREKKESFPLTVTSAQKNPTAFYLCASWGYNEQFFGPGTRLTVL.